This record covers a single T cell receptor beta chain. Its antigen is not known. Researchers ran the PCR with 60 Vbeta and 13 Jbeta primers. Sequenced by immunoSEQ multiplex PCR; TCRdb stores in-frame clones only, minus some. This table has 90,000 or so clones, roughly 80% appearing once. Germline V gene data show CDR1 as LNHDA and CDR2 as SQIVND (reference sequence). This CDR3 is 15 amino acids long. The V gene end was trimmed by 5 bases and the J gene end by 0 bases; junction bases not matched to a gene: 2. This sample is part of a study of cytomegalovirus exposure and HLA in healthy donors. Study-wide findings and caveats: Most of the TCR beta V segments (in an earlier analysis) were productive either about 87% or about 30% of the time. The later analysis indicated that the majority of CMV-associated TCR beta chains appeared HLA-restricted.

The chain uses TRBV19 and TRBJ2-1, with 9 bases lining up with TRBD1. This sequence was found in a young man in good health and CMV-seropositive. Sequencing was done on a sample of PBMCs. CDR3 nucleotide sequence: TGTGCCAGTAGTGCGGACAGGGGCTCCTACAATGAGCAGTTCTTC. Its protein is CASSADRGSYNEQFF.